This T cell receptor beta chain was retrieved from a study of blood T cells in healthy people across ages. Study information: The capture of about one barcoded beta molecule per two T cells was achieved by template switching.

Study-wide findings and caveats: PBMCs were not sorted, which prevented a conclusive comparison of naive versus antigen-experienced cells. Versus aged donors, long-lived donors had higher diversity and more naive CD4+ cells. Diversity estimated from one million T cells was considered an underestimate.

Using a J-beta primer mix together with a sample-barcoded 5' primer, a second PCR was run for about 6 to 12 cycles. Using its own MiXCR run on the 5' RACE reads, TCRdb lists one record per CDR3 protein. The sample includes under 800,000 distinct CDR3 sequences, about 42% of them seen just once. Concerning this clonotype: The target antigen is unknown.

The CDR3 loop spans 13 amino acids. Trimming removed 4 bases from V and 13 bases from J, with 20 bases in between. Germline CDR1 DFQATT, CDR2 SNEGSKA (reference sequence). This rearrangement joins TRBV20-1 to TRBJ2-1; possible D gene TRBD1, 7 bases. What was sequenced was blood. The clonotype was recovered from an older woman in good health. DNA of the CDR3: TGCAGTGCTATCAGGGGGGAGGAGGAGACCCAGTTCTTC. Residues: CSAIRGEEETQFF.